The T cell receptor beta chain under discussion was sequenced for a study of blood T cell repertoires in COVID-19. Across the whole study: T cells, B-cell-depleted T cells, or PBMCs supplied cDNA or gDNA.

Germline CDR1 reads SGHTS; CDR2 reads YDEGEE. This CDR3 spans 14 amino acids. J was trimmed by 5 bases and V by 4 bases; bases with no gene match: 4. Measured with immunoSEQ multiplex PCR; TCRdb has only the in-frame clones, and not every one. Here the sample spans roughly 100,000 clones, roughly 92% being singletons. The source of this sequence is a woman between 45 and 65 years old with COVID-19, enrolled during active disease. The sequenced material came from peripheral blood. This chain links TRBV5-8 with TRBJ2-7; 12 bases fit TRBD1. The CDR3 sequence is CASSRDRGRDEQYF. The CDR3 DNA follows: TGTGCCAGCAGCCGGGACAGGGGGCGCGACGAGCAGTACTTC.